Below, 2 T cell receptor beta chains from the same sample are listed, as sequenced in a study of T cell repertoires in cytomegalovirus infection. TCRdb re-derived calls from the reads in MiXCR, one entry per CDR3 protein. The sample yields approximately 500,000 distinct CDR3 sequences, around 11% seen once. The sequenced sample consisted of PBMCs. The receptors were gathered from a human donor in good health (CMV status not recorded). Some clones in this sample may be carry-over from other donors' samples.

Details on this clonotype: It may be a read error: a sequence one base away is much more abundant. This chain joins TRBV7-4 and TRBJ1-2; D is ambiguous. The CDR3 runs 13 residues. Per the germline V gene, CDR1 is SGHVT and CDR2 is SQSDAQ. Here the CDR3 reads CASSPAGSYGYNF. In DNA, the CDR3 is TGTGCCAGCAGCCCTGCGGGGAGCTATGGCTACAACTTC.

This clonotype came up once. A much larger clone differs from this one at a single base, so this may be a read error. This chain joins TRBV6-4 and TRBJ1-1; the D is unclear. This CDR3 region has 15 residues. Trimming shortened V by 0 bases and J by 4 bases, and 12 bases separated the two germline ends. CDR1 is MRHNA, CDR2 SNTAGT, per germline. The CDR3 loop is CASSDSDGDVTEAFF. The CDR3 DNA reads TGTGCCAGCAGTGACTCGGATGGGGATGTCACTGAAGCTTTCTTT.